This T cell receptor (beta chain) was retrieved from a study of beta chain features in type 1 diabetes. Study-level information: Healthy donors resembled patients in age, gender and cell yields.

One heparinised blood draw averaging around 100 mL was given by each donor. CD4+ cells of the naive, central memory, regulatory and stem cell-like memory types were sorted via CD45RO/CCR7/CD25/CD127/CD95/CD27. The authors obtained over 98% purity in all sorted populations. Every isolated RNA sample was fully reverse transcribed, so sequencing captured expressed TCRB transcripts. Measured with immunoSEQ multiplex PCR; TCRdb has only the in-frame clones, and not every one. This table holds 150,000 to 160,000 clones, 11% found once. The germline gives CDR1 SGHVS, CDR2 FQNEAQ. V was pared by 6 bases and J by 0 bases, with 9 bases between. The CDR3 sequence is 14 residues long.

The sequence came from a man in his late teens or twenties in good health. The chain has TRBV7-8 and TRBJ2-1, with unresolved D. Sequenced sample: central memory CD4+ T cells from blood. The CDR3 sequence: CASRRVDSYNEQFF. CDR3 sequence (DNA): TGTGCCAGCAGGAGAGTGGACTCCTACAATGAGCAGTTCTTC.